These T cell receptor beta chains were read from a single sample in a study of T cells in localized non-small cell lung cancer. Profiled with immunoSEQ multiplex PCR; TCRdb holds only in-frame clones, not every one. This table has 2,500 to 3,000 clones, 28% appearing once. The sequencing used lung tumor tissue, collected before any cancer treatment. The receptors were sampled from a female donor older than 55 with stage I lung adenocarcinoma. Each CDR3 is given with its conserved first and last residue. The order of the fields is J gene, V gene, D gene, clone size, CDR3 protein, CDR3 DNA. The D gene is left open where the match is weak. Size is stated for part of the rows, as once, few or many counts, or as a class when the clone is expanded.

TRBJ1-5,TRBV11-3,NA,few,CASSLNAQTGKPQHF,TGTGCCAGCAGCTTAAACGCCCAAACGGGTAAGCCCCAGCATTTT
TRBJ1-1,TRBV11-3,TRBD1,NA,CASSLYRGNAEAFF,TGTGCCAGCAGCCTGTACAGGGGAAACGCTGAAGCTTTCTTT
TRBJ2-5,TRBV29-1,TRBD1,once,CSGGGQPPETQYF,TGCAGCGGTGGGGGACAGCCTCCGGAGACCCAGTACTTC
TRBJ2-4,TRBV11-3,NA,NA,CASSRWAVGIAKNIQYF,TGTGCCAGCAGCCGGTGGGCCGTTGGGATAGCCAAAAACATTCAGTACTTC
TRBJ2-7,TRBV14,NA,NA,CASSPAHYEQYF,TGTGCCAGCAGCCCGGCCCACTACGAGCAGTACTTC
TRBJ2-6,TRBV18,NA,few,CASSSESSGANVLTF,TGTGCCAGCTCATCCGAATCATCTGGGGCCAACGTCCTGACTTTC
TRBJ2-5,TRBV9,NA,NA,CASSVVPARGGTQYF,TGTGCCAGCAGCGTAGTACCCGCGAGAGGGGGGACCCAGTACTTC
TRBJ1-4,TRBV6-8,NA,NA,CASSLQPGTNEKLFF,TGTGCCAGCAGTTTACAGCCTGGAACTAATGAAAAACTGTTTTTT
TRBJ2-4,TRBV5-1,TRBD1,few,CASSSRDRGDIQYF,TGCGCCAGCAGCTCCCGGGACAGGGGGGACATTCAGTACTTC
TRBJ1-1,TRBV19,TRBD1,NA,CASSLTGLATEAFF,TGTGCCAGTAGCCTGACAGGGCTTGCAACTGAAGCTTTCTTT
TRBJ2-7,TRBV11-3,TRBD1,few,CASSRRGTGKGSSYEQYF,TGTGCCAGCAGTCGACGGGGGACAGGTAAAGGGAGCTCCTACGAGCAGTACTTC
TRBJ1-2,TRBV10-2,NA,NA,CASSERGGLDLPNYGYTF,TGCGCCAGCAGTGAGCGGGGCGGGTTAGACTTACCTAACTATGGCTACACCTTC
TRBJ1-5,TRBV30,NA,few,CAWSGDSNQPQHF,TGTGCCTGGAGCGGGGACAGCAATCAGCCCCAGCATTTT
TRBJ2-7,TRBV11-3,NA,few,CASSPRRGPNEQYF,TGTGCCAGCAGCCCACGGAGAGGGCCCAACGAGCAGTACTTC
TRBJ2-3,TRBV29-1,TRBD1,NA,CSLGQGGDTQYF,TGCAGCCTCGGACAGGGCGGAGATACGCAGTATTTT
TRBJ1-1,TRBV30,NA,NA,CAWSRLVNTEAFF,TGTGCCTGGAGTCGCCTGGTGAACACTGAAGCTTTCTTT
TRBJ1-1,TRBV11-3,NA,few,CASSGSQGFVTEAFF,TGTGCCAGCAGCGGAAGTCAGGGGTTCGTAACTGAAGCTTTCTTT
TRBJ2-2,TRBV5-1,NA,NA,CASSLGGLTPTGELFF,TGCGCCAGCAGCCTCGGAGGTCTAACTCCCACCGGGGAGCTGTTTTTT
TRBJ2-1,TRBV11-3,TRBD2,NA,CASSLGTSGGGYNEQFF,TGTGCCAGCAGCTTAGGGACTAGCGGAGGTGGATACAATGAGCAGTTCTTC
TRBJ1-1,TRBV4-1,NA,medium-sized,CASSTRGLNTEAFF,TGCGCCAGCAGCACTCGGGGCTTGAACACTGAAGCTTTCTTT
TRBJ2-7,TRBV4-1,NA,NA,CASSQGTVYEQYF,TGCGCCAGCAGCCAGGGAACAGTCTACGAGCAGTACTTC
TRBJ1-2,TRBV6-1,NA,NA,CASSEGYGNYGYTF,TGTGCCAGCAGTGAAGGATATGGCAACTATGGCTACACCTTC
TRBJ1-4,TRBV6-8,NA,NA,CASRVGFATNEKLFF,TGTGCCAGCAGAGTGGGTTTTGCAACTAATGAAAAACTGTTTTTT
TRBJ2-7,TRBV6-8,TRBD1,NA,CASMRDRGLYEQYF,TGTGCCAGCATGAGGGACAGGGGGCTCTACGAGCAGTACTTC